Here is one TCR beta chain with its context. Its target is unknown. V gave up 5 bases and J gave up 3 bases, with 13 bases separating them. Germline V lookup: CDR1 SNHLY, CDR2 FYNNEI. The CDR3 consists of 14 residues. Clones were read by immunoSEQ multiplex PCR, and TCRdb kept only the in-frame ones, dropping some. The table has around 720,000 clones, more than 70% seen once. The record originates from a study of shared clonotypes between healthy human individuals. Regarding the study as a whole: All-four-donor shared clonotypes had higher generation probabilities than non-shared clonotypes did.

The source material was memory CD4+ T cells sorted from blood. Stated subset: CD45RA-negative fraction. The chain joins TRBV2 to TRBJ1-1; D possibly corresponds to TRBD1 (6 bases). This receptor was taken from a woman aged 30 to 39 in good health. CDR3 residues: CASSPQGLDTEAFF. Written as DNA, the CDR3 is TGTGCCAGCAGTCCCCAGGGGTTGGACACTGAAGCTTTCTTT.